The present T cell receptor (beta chain) was sequenced within a study of monozygotic twins with inflammatory bowel disease (dated by TCRdb to the late 2010s). Background for the entire study: The full study comprised around 28 monozygotic twin pairs: nine German pairs (four IBD-concordant, five IBD-discordant) and 19 IBD-discordant Danish pairs. The search for disease-associated traits relied mainly on comparing IBD patients with their genetically identical healthy co-twins within discordant pairs. Each individual had, on average, about 151 000 unique TCRalpha sequences and 181 000 unique TCRbeta sequences available for analysis. Paper-wide results and their limitations: TCRbeta repertoire diversity, by inverse Simpson index, was decreased in IBD patients compared with their healthy co-twins. Background noise and inter-individual variability may have been introduced into the repertoires by the differing immunosuppressive treatments among patients. The analysis was unable to tell different T cell subtypes apart. IBD patients shared fewer clonotypes with other individuals than healthy twins did, most markedly in patients showing signs of disease activity. Repertoire similarity did not differ between concordant and discordant twins, possibly due to limited statistical power. The results gave no support for a single strong signal or clonotype linked to IBD.

CDR1 is given as SNHLY and CDR2 as FYNNEI, both from the germline V gene. From cysteine to phenylalanine, the CDR3 is 13 amino acids long. Only the protein is on record. Libraries were built with 5' RACE. For each TCR library, 3,500 to 4,000 ng of total RNA was used. cDNA was synthesized with SMARTScribe reverse transcriptase in eight separate reactions per sample. Unique molecular identifiers containing a 6-nucleotide sample barcode were introduced through template switching during cDNA synthesis. TCRalpha and TCRbeta cDNA was amplified in two nested PCRs of approximately 17 and 9 cycles, and bead purification was carried out after each PCR. Before amplification, the cDNA was treated with uracil DNA-glycosylase and purified using the QIAquick PCR purification kit. The second PCR added Illumina TruSeq-compatible adapters along with sample-specific barcodes. Library quality and concentration were checked on TapeStation and Qubit, and libraries were pooled at 4.5 to 5.5 ng each. The pooled libraries were sequenced with 2 x 100 bp reads and custom sequencing primers on an Illumina HiSeq2500 single-index Rapid Run. The original methods were these. UMI-based consensus assembly with MiGEC version 1.2.6 was used to correct PCR and sequencing errors. MiXCR version 2.1.1 handled V(D)J alignment, clonotype assembly and CDR3 extraction. Gene usage, clonotype sharing and MAIT/NKT TCR abundance were normalised by analysing the top 1000, 10 000 and 20 000 clonotypes per sample. After downsampling to 27 000 UMIs, diversity was calculated as the inverse Simpson index using the vegan R package. Paired Mann-Whitney U tests were applied to discordant twin pairs, and Benjamini-Hochberg correction was used for multiple testing. Reprocessed by TCRdb, the reads give a single entry per CDR3 protein sequence, without DNA. TCRdb's processing, not the authors', yielded these V and J calls. This sample's listing comprises hundreds of thousands of distinct CDR3 sequences. The ten largest make up roughly 2.2% of the sample.

From each donor, a 2.5 ml peripheral blood sample was collected into PAXgene tubes and kept at -80 degrees C. Without T cell sorting, total RNA was isolated from whole blood using the PAXgene blood miRNA kit on an automated QIAcube. Peripheral blood from monozygotic twin pairs concordant or discordant for inflammatory bowel disease was subjected to deep TCRalpha and TCRbeta repertoire profiling with unique molecular barcoding. For every twin pair, smoking habits were documented, and each individual was categorised as a current, former or never smoker. Comment on this clonotype: What antigen it recognizes has not been identified.

This receptor was identified in a human donor with ulcerative colitis or Crohn's disease, or a healthy co-twin of an affected twin (not recorded which). The chain is assembled from TRBV2 and TRBJ2-5; the D gene TCRdb calls, TRBD2, cannot be checked with no DNA. Sequenced sample: blood. CDR3 reads: CASSPRAVETQYF.